The clone carrying this T cell receptor (beta chain) has a handful of counts. Its target is not known. This sample is part of a study of identical twins. Study observations and caveats: Fewer insertions characterized abundant cord blood beta clonotypes, whereas memory repertoires showed none.

V lost 4 bases and J lost 6, with 17 bases in between. Germline V gene sequence: CDR1 SGHTA, CDR2 FQGNSA. This CDR3 comprises 15 residues. Using its own MiXCR run on the 5' RACE reads, TCRdb lists one record per CDR3 protein. Of hundreds of thousands of distinct CDR3 sequences listed, more than 6.5% were seen once; the top ten hold approximately 2.1%. In addition, the sample was reused for a study of yellow fever vaccine responses in identical twins.

The sequencing input was memory (CD45RO+) T cells sorted from blood. V gene TRBV7-2 combines with J gene TRBJ2-3; D is unclear. The origin of this receptor is a woman younger than 30 in good health. The CDR3 region is CASSSSGQTPDTQYF. The CDR3 DNA reads TGTGCCAGCAGCTCCTCGGGCCAAACCCCCGATACGCAGTATTTT.